The 14 T cell receptor beta chains given below trace back to one sample, sequenced in a study of shared clonotypes between healthy human individuals. Using immunoSEQ multiplex PCR, the repertoire was profiled, and TCRdb retains in-frame clones only, with some absent. The top ten hold less than 0.3% of the sample, which has roughly 850,000 clones, roughly 96% seen once. Positive CCR7 selection of CD45RO-negative cells yielded the naive CD8 cells, and terminally differentiated effector memory CD45RA+ cells were excluded. Sequenced material: naive CD8+ T cells sorted from blood. These receptors all stem from a man aged 30 to 39 in good health.

The chain employs TRBV7-9 and TRBJ1-5; a weak D match, TRBD1 (6 bases). The length of the CDR3 is 12 residues. Germline assignment: CDR1 SEHNR and CDR2 FQNEAQ (reference sequence). The ends were cut back, 3 bases at V and 7 bases at J, with 7 bases in the middle. The CDR3 coding sequence is TGTGCCAGCAGCTTCAGGGGCCAGCCCCAGCATTTT. Residues: CASSFRGQPQHF.

The V call is TRBV2, the J call TRBJ2-7; tentatively, D is TRBD1 or TRBD2 (5 bases each). CDR3 size: 13 residues. V was cut by 7 bases and J by 1 base, with 11 bases left in between. Germline V gene sequence: CDR1 SNHLY, CDR2 FYNNEI. The CDR3 region has the DNA TGTGCCAGCATGGGACGACCATCCTACGAGCAGTACTTC. It yields the protein CASMGRPSYEQYF.

The chain combines TRBV9 with TRBJ2-3, with 10 positions matching TRBD2. The CDR3 contains 16 residues. Germline V gene data show CDR1 as SGDLS and CDR2 as YYNGEE. The V and J ends lost 7 bases and 7 bases, in that order; junction bases with no gene match: 15. The CDR3 coding sequence is TGTGCCAGCCAACCGGGGGCTAGCGGGAGTCCACATACGCAGTATTTT. It codes for CASQPGASGSPHTQYF. Complete variable domain (other parts from reference TRBV9 and TRBJ2-3): DSGVTQTPKHLITATGQRVTLRCSPRSGDLSVYWYQQSLDQGLQFLIQYYNGEERAKGNILERFSAQQFPDLHSELNLSSLELGDSALYFCASQPGASGSPHTQYFGPGTRLTVL.

This chain uses TRBV10-3 with TRBJ2-7, with no clear D. With 10 bases removed from V and 1 base from J, the gap between germline ends came to 11 bases. The CDR3 has 12 amino acids. Germline CDR1 and CDR2: ENHRY and SYGVKD. The CDR3 loop is CATVDGSYEQYF. The CDR3 coding sequence is TGTGCCACCGTGGACGGTTCCTACGAGCAGTACTTC.

The genes are TRBV5-1 and TRBJ2-5; D not resolved. V lost 9 bases and J 7 bases, leaving 10 bases between the germline ends. Germline V CDR1 and CDR2: SGHRS, YFSETQ. CDR3 size: 10 residues. CDR3 DNA sequence: TGCGCCAACGCGGCTAGGACCCAGTACTTC. This codes for CANAARTQYF. The full variable domain, rest sourced from reference TRBV5-1 and TRBJ2-5, is KAGVTQTPRYLIKTRGQQVTLSCSPISGHRSVSWYQQTPGQGLQFLFEYFSETQRNKGNFPGRFSGRQFSNSRSEMNVSTLELGDSALYLCANAARTQYFGPGTRLLVL.

The J gene is TRBJ1-1, the V gene TRBV14; D gene ambiguous. This CDR3 comprises 15 residues. CDR1 is SGHDN, CDR2 FVKESK, per germline. Trimming cost V 9 bases and J 1 base, with 18 bases left between them. CDR3 residues: CARKPIDTANTEAFF. CDR3 nucleotides: TGTGCCAGGAAGCCTATCGACACGGCGAACACTGAAGCTTTCTTT.

This clone has a handful of counts. The rearrangement uses TRBV10-2 and TRBJ1-5, with D unresolved. Trimming pared 0 bases from V and 6 bases from J, leaving 9 bases between. Looked up from germline, CDR1 is WSHSY and CDR2 is SAAADI. The CDR3 consists of 14 residues. CDR3: CASSESIPSQPQHF. The CDR3 DNA reads as TGCGCCAGCAGTGAGTCGATCCCCAGTCAGCCCCAGCATTTT.

This rearrangement joins TRBV9 to TRBJ1-2; D is ambiguous. Trimming removed 4 bases from V and 7 bases from J, with 14 bases in between. Germline CDR1 reads SGDLS; CDR2 reads YYNGEE. The CDR3 length is 13 residues. CDR3 in amino acids: CASSSNRAFGYTF. The CDR3 nucleotides read TGTGCCAGCAGCTCCAACCGGGCGTTTGGCTACACCTTC. Drawing the rest from reference TRBV9 and TRBJ1-2, the complete variable domain is DSGVTQTPKHLITATGQRVTLRCSPRSGDLSVYWYQQSLDQGLQFLIQYYNGEERAKGNILERFSAQQFPDLHSELNLSSLELGDSALYFCASSSNRAFGYTFGSGTRLTVV.

V usage is TRBV19 and J usage is TRBJ2-1; TRBD2 aligns across 9 bases. CDR1 is LNHDA, CDR2 SQIVND, per germline (reference sequence). Losses at the gene ends were 4 bases for V and 0 bases for J; bases not matched to a gene: 13. There are 19 residues in the CDR3. CDR3 nucleotides: TGTGCCAGTAGTAATCCGAGCGGGAGGTCCTGGAGCTCCTACAATGAGCAGTTCTTC. Translation gives CASSNPSGRSWSSYNEQFF.

The genes are TRBV13 and TRBJ2-7; possible D gene TRBD2, 6 bases. Trimming removed 6 bases from V and 6 bases from J, with 9 bases in between. The CDR3 runs to 11 residues. Germline V gene data show CDR1 as PRHDT and CDR2 as FYEKMQ (reference sequence). CDR3 loop: CASRGGSEQYF. CDR3 DNA sequence: TGTGCCAGCAGGGGAGGTTCCGAGCAGTACTTC. Full variable domain (outside the CDR3, taken from reference TRBV13 and TRBJ2-7): AAGVIQSPRHLIKEKRETATLKCYPIPRHDTVYWYQQGPGQDPQFLISFYEKMQSDKGSIPDRFSAQQFSDYHSELNMSSLELGDSALYFCASRGGSEQYFGPGTRLTVT.

As concerns this clone: This same CDR3 is encoded by further DNA sequences in the sample. Here the CDR3 DNA reads TGTGCCAGTAGTATTTTTCTCGGGAATGAGCAGTTCTTC. This sequence encodes CASSIFLGNEQFF. The chain employs TRBV19 and TRBJ2-1; D remains ambiguous. CDR1 LNHDA and CDR2 SQIVND come from the germline V gene (reference sequence). Trimming stripped 3 bases from V and 7 bases from J, with 10 bases between. CDR3 size: 13 residues.

The chain is built from TRBV27 and TRBJ1-5; D is unclear. Germline V gene sequence: CDR1 MNHEY, CDR2 SMNVEV (reference sequence). V gave up 2 bases and J gave up 4 bases, with 12 bases separating them. There are 15 residues in the CDR3. CDR3 loop: CASSLRPLPNQPQHF. The CDR3 DNA reads TGTGCCAGCAGTTTACGGCCTTTGCCAAATCAGCCCCAGCATTTT.

The rearrangement uses TRBV10-3 and TRBJ1-4, with D perhaps TRBD1 (5 bases). The CDR3 contains 14 residues. The germline CDR1 and CDR2 sequences are ENHRY and SYGVKD. V dropped 3 bases and J dropped 4 bases, with 9 bases sitting between them. The CDR3 here is CAISDRGYNEKLFF. The CDR3 DNA reads TGTGCCATCAGTGATAGGGGATATAATGAAAAACTGTTTTTT.

V and J are TRBV4-2 and TRBJ2-7, with 12 bases matching TRBD2. CDR3 size: 15 residues. V trimming: 0 bases; J trimming: 7 bases; junction bases outside the gene matches: 4. CDR1 is LGHNA and CDR2 is YNFKEQ in the germline V gene. CDR3 sequence: CASSQERLAGEEQYF. As DNA, the CDR3 is TGTGCCAGCAGCCAAGAGCGACTAGCGGGAGAGGAGCAGTACTTC.